Listed below are T cell receptor beta chains from one sample, sequenced in a study of blood T cell repertoires in COVID-19. Method: immunoSEQ multiplex PCR; TCRdb's copy keeps in-frame clones and lacks some. In the table there are almost 90,000 clones, less than 95% of which are singletons. Sequenced input: peripheral blood. Receptors originate from a man younger than 35 with COVID-19, enrolled during active disease. CDR3s include the opening cysteine and the closing phenylalanine or tryptophan. D genes are given only for firm matches. Some rows have no size entry. The others give once, few or many, or a class for an expanded clone.

j_call	clone_size	v_call	d_call	cdr3_aa	cdr3_nt
TRBJ1-6	.	TRBV27	TRBD1	CASSLGRGYYNSPLHF	TGTGCCAGCAGTTTGGGCAGGGGGTATTATAATTCACCCCTCCACTTT
TRBJ1-1	.	TRBV30	.	CAWTFQRDTGAFF	TGTGCCTGGACCTTCCAGCGGGACACGGGGGCTTTCTTT
TRBJ1-5	.	TRBV18	TRBD1	CASSPNGQGNQPQHF	TGTGCCAGCTCACCCAACGGACAGGGCAATCAGCCCCAGCATTTT
TRBJ2-7	.	TRBV15	TRBD1	CATSPPRPGQGSYEQYF	TGTGCCACCAGCCCTCCCCGGCCGGGACAGGGATCCTACGAGCAGTACTTC
TRBJ2-7	.	TRBV5-6	.	CASSLTDYEQYF	TGTGCCAGCAGCTTGACAGACTACGAGCAGTACTTC
TRBJ1-2	once	TRBV18	TRBD1	CASSPPPGGTYGYTF	TGTGCCAGCTCACCACCGCCAGGGGGTACCTATGGCTACACCTTC
TRBJ2-7	.	TRBV6-5	TRBD2	CASSYSLAGGYEQYF	TGTGCCAGCAGTTACTCTCTAGCGGGAGGCTACGAGCAGTACTTC
TRBJ2-1	.	TRBV24-1	TRBD2	CATSDRLASSYNEQFF	TGTGCCACCAGTGACCGACTAGCTAGCTCCTACAATGAGCAGTTCTTC
TRBJ2-3	.	TRBV5-6	TRBD2	CASSWLAGSTDTQYF	TGTGCCAGCAGCTGGTTAGCGGGCAGCACAGATACGCAGTATTTT
TRBJ2-6	.	TRBV6-5	.	CASSYFTGANVLTF	TGTGCCAGCAGTTACTTTACTGGGGCCAACGTCCTGACTTTC
TRBJ2-6	.	TRBV9	.	CASSAPAGTGANVLTF	TGTGCCAGCAGCGCCCCCGCGGGGACCGGGGCCAACGTCCTGACTTTC
TRBJ1-6	.	TRBV10-3	.	CAIRRGGSDNSPLHF	TGTGCCATCAGGAGAGGAGGGAGTGATAATTCACCCCTCCACTTT
TRBJ1-5	once	TRBV30	.	CAWSAYSNQPQHF	TGTGCCTGGAGTGCTTATAGCAATCAGCCCCAGCATTTT
TRBJ1-1	.	TRBV9	.	CASSVAAGTFEAFF	TGTGCCAGCAGCGTAGCTGCGGGAACCTTCGAAGCTTTCTTT
TRBJ2-7	.	TRBV6-2/TRBV6-3	TRBD1	CASSKQGATAYEQYF	TGTGCCAGCAGTAAACAGGGGGCGACGGCCTACGAGCAGTACTTC
TRBJ1-1	once	TRBV2	.	CASSEGGGAENTEAFF	TGTGCCAGCAGTGAAGGCGGAGGGGCCGAAAACACTGAAGCTTTCTTT
TRBJ1-5	.	TRBV28	.	CASSLSGGQSLSQPQHF	TGTGCCAGCAGTTTATCTGGGGGACAATCGTTAAGTCAGCCCCAGCATTTT
TRBJ1-6	.	TRBV28	TRBD1	CASRTGGDNSPLHF	TGTGCCAGCCGGACAGGGGGTGATAATTCACCCCTCCACTTT
TRBJ1-1	.	TRBV18	TRBD1	CASSPPGSGGLTEAFF	TGTGCCAGCTCACCACCGGGTTCAGGGGGCTTAACTGAAGCTTTCTTT
TRBJ2-2	.	TRBV7-9	.	CASSPRTALFGGPGELFF	TGTGCCAGCAGCCCGCGGACAGCTCTGTTCGGAGGCCCCGGGGAGCTGTTTTTT
TRBJ1-2	.	TRBV6-2/TRBV6-3	.	CASSLRRQYGYTF	TGTGCCAGCAGTCTCCGCAGACAGTATGGCTACACCTTC
TRBJ2-1	.	TRBV15	.	CATSGPRWGRNEQFF	TGTGCCACCAGCGGGCCTAGATGGGGGAGGAATGAGCAGTTCTTC
TRBJ1-6	.	TRBV11-2	.	CASSASNSPLHF	TGTGCCAGCAGCGCGAGTAATTCACCCCTCCACTTT
TRBJ1-6	.	TRBV18	.	CASSPGRDGSPLHF	TGTGCCAGCTCACCAGGGCGGGATGGATCACCCCTCCACTTT
TRBJ1-3	.	TRBV18	.	CASSQGPARPSGNTIYF	TGTGCCAGCTCACAGGGGCCGGCCAGGCCCTCTGGAAACACCATATATTTT
TRBJ2-2	.	TRBV4-2	.	CASSQEGRQRPWRHQPGTGELFF	TGTGCCAGCAGCCAAGAGGGGAGGCAACGCCCCTGGCGGCACCAACCTGGAACCGGGGAGCTGTTTTTT
TRBJ2-7	.	TRBV12-3/TRBV12-4	.	CASSHELQVEQYF	TGTGCCAGCAGTCACGAATTACAGGTTGAGCAGTACTTC
TRBJ2-5	.	TRBV13	.	CASSTQGGFLQETQYF	TGTGCCAGCAGCACTCAGGGAGGATTCCTCCAAGAGACCCAGTACTTC
TRBJ1-4	.	TRBV7-2	TRBD1	CASSETGKKLFF	TGTGCCAGCAGCGAGACAGGGAAAAAACTGTTTTTT
TRBJ1-1	.	TRBV9	TRBD1	CASGTDIKNTEAFF	TGTGCCAGCGGGACAGATATTAAGAACACTGAAGCTTTCTTT
TRBJ2-7	.	TRBV14	.	CASSRGLPPREQYF	TGTGCCAGCAGCCGTGGACTCCCGCCTAGGGAGCAGTACTTC
TRBJ2-7	.	TRBV5-6	.	CASSLGGQGSSYEQYF	TGTGCCAGCAGCTTGGGGGGCCAGGGAAGCTCCTACGAGCAGTACTTC
TRBJ1-2	.	TRBV7-8	TRBD1	CASSARGQLGYGYTF	TGTGCCAGCAGCGCCAGGGGGCAGTTGGGCTATGGCTACACCTTC
TRBJ2-2	once	TRBV28	TRBD1	CASSPGDRESGELFF	TGTGCCAGCAGTCCTGGGGACAGGGAATCCGGGGAGCTGTTTTTT
TRBJ1-2	.	TRBV7-9	.	CASSGGGSLGGYTF	TGTGCCAGCAGCGGGGGAGGGTCTTTGGGAGGCTACACCTTC
TRBJ2-7	once	TRBV6-5	TRBD2	CASSLAGGSSYEQYF	TGTGCCAGCAGTCTAGCGGGGGGGAGCTCCTACGAGCAGTACTTC
TRBJ2-7	once	TRBV3-1/TRBV3-2	.	CASSQLASEQYF	TGTGCCAGCAGCCAACTAGCCAGCGAGCAGTACTTC
TRBJ2-7	.	TRBV5-5	.	CASSFRPSSPILSYEQYF	TGTGCCAGCAGCTTCAGGCCCTCCAGTCCCATCCTCTCCTACGAGCAGTACTTC
TRBJ2-7	.	TRBV5-1	TRBD1	CASSWGTGGYEQYF	TGCGCCAGCAGCTGGGGGACAGGGGGATACGAGCAGTACTTC
TRBJ1-6	.	TRBV5-1	TRBD1	CASSSGQGDQNSPLHF	TGCGCCAGCAGCTCTGGACAGGGGGATCAAAATTCACCCCTCCACTTT
TRBJ2-7	few	TRBV6-1	.	CASSETGSIHYEQYF	TGTGCCAGCAGTGAGACAGGTTCTATCCACTACGAGCAGTACTTC
TRBJ1-5	.	TRBV5-1	.	CASSLAGNQPQHF	TGCGCCAGCAGCTTGGCAGGGAATCAGCCCCAGCATTTT
TRBJ2-3	.	TRBV24-1	.	CATSDFGHTQYTQYF	TGTGCCACCAGTGATTTTGGACACACTCAGTATACGCAGTATTTT
TRBJ2-2	.	TRBV12-3/TRBV12-4	.	CAALMPGVGELFF	TGTGCCGCCCTAATGCCGGGAGTCGGGGAGCTGTTTTTT
TRBJ2-2	.	TRBV5-6	TRBD1	CASSFGTANTGELFF	TGTGCCAGCAGCTTCGGGACAGCGAACACCGGGGAGCTGTTTTTT
TRBJ2-5	.	TRBV24-1	TRBD2	CATATTSGSETQYF	TGTGCCACCGCGACGACTAGCGGGAGTGAGACCCAGTACTTC